Listed below are T cell receptor beta chains from one sample, sequenced in a study of cytomegalovirus exposure and HLA in healthy donors. Sequencing was performed with immunoSEQ multiplex PCR; in TCRdb, only in-frame clones are kept and a portion is missing. This table has roughly 150,000 clones, roughly 82% appearing once. The sample consisted of PBMCs. The origin of the receptors is a woman between 45 and 60 years old in good health and CMV-seropositive. Both conserved end residues are part of each CDR3. The order of the fields is D gene, J gene, V gene, clone size, CDR3 protein, CDR3 DNA. The D gene is left open where the match is weak. Expanded clones are given a class, and other clones once, few, many or no size at all.

>TRBD1|TRBJ1-6|TRBV7-9|few
CASSLFGTGSNSPLHF
TGTGCCAGCAGCTTATTTGGGACAGGGTCCAATTCACCCCTCCACTTT
>-|TRBJ2-2|TRBV6-4|-
CASSIDREVGELFF
TGTGCCAGCAGTATCGACAGGGAGGTCGGGGAGCTGTTTTTT
>-|TRBJ2-6|TRBV30|-
CAVISGANVLTF
TGTGCCGTCATCTCTGGGGCCAACGTCCTGACTTTC
>-|TRBJ1-4|TRBV23-1|-
CASSQSGGGSNEKLFF
TGCGCCAGCAGTCAATCTGGGGGAGGGTCGAATGAAAAACTGTTTTTT
>-|TRBJ2-3|TRBV9|once
CASSVGSTGGTDTQYF
TGTGCCAGCAGCGTAGGGTCCACAGGCGGCACAGATACGCAGTATTTT
>TRBD2|TRBJ2-3|TRBV30|-
CAWSGGLSGGADTQYF
TGTGCCTGGAGCGGGGGTCTTAGCGGGGGCGCAGATACGCAGTATTTT
>TRBD1|TRBJ2-1|TRBV10-3|-
CAISTGESPGNEQFF
TGTGCCATCAGTACAGGGGAGAGCCCGGGCAATGAGCAGTTCTTC
>TRBD1|TRBJ2-2|TRBV19|-
CASINRGDTGELFF
TGTGCCAGTATTAACAGGGGAGACACCGGGGAGCTGTTTTTT
>-|TRBJ1-3|TRBV5-1|few
CASSLQGGSGNTIYF
TGCGCCAGCAGCTTGCAGGGAGGATCTGGAAACACCATATATTTT
>-|TRBJ2-4|TRBV1|-
CTSSQDASGGATKNIQYF
TGCACCAGCAGCCAAGATGCTAGCGGGGGGGCTACCAAAAACATTCAGTACTTC
>TRBD1|TRBJ1-3|TRBV11-2|few
CASSSGTVSGNTIYF
TGTGCCAGCAGCTCCGGGACAGTCTCTGGAAACACCATATATTTT